This paragraph covers one T cell receptor beta chain sequence. Its antigen is currently unknown. The data originate from a study of cytomegalovirus exposure and HLA in healthy donors. Study-wide background: When 398 donors were genotyped, roughly 80% of them were found to fall in the Caucasian-associated ancestry cluster. General study results and limits: CMV serostatus was the sole immune exposure data available. Earlier analysis yielded a pattern in which most TCR beta V segments were productive about 87% or about 30% of the time.

V was pared by 4 bases and J by 0 bases, with 18 bases between. The CDR3 runs to 17 residues. CDR1 KGHSH and CDR2 LQKENI come from the germline V gene. In the PCR, 60 Vbeta and 13 Jbeta primers were used. Assay used: immunoSEQ multiplex PCR; TCRdb lists only in-frame clones, some missing. The sample lists about 140,000 clones, 65% to 80% occurring once. The sample consisted of PBMCs. The chain carries TRBV18 and TRBJ1-2, with D possibly being TRBD1 (6 bases). The TCR sequence derives from a man aged 35-49 years in good health and CMV-seronegative. For the CDR3, the DNA is TGTGCCAGCTCACTCCGGGCACAGGGTCCCGCTAACTATGGCTACACCTTC. Residues: CASSLRAQGPANYGYTF.